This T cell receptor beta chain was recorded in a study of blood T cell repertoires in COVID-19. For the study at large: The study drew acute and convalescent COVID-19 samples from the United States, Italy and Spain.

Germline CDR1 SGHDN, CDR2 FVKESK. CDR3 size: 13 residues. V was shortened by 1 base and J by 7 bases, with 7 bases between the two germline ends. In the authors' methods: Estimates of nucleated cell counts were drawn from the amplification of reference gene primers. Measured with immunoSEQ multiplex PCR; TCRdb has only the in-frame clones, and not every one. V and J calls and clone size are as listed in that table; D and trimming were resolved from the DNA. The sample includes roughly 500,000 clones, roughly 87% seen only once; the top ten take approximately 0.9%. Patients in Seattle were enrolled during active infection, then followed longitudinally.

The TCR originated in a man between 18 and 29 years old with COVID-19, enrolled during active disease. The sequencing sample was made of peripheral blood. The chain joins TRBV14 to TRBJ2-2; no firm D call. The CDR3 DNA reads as TGTGCCAGCAGCCAAGTCTACGGCGGGGAGCTGTTTTTT. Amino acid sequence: CASSQVYGGELFF.